The 27 T cell receptor beta chains presented below share a single source sample, sequenced in a study of shared clonotypes between healthy human individuals. TCRdb keeps only in-frame clones here, not all; method: immunoSEQ multiplex PCR. Of 2 million to 3 million clones detected, 80% to 95% appear once; the ten largest clones hold 0.36%. The sequenced material came from naive CD4+ T cells from PBMCs. Subset reported: CD45RA+ positively selected. The receptors originated from a man between 18 and 29 years old in good health. Some clones in this sample may be carry-over from other donors' samples.

This sequence joins TRBV12-5 and TRBJ1-1; 7 bases are shared with TRBD1. The CDR3 sequence is 17 residues long. V lost 7 bases to trimming and J lost 1 base; unmatched junction nucleotides: 15. The germline V gene has CDR1 LGHNT and CDR2 FRNRAP. CDR3 protein: CASALRGTRTGNTEAFF. The CDR3 nucleotides are TGTGCTAGTGCCCTACGAGGGACCCGGACAGGGAACACTGAAGCTTTCTTT.

CDR3 nucleotides: TGTGCCACCCGTGGGCCACCCTCCTACGAGCAGTACTTC. As protein: CATRGPPSYEQYF. The rearrangement uses TRBV11-1 and TRBJ2-7, with D hard to call. The V end lost 10 bases, the J end lost 0 bases, and 13 bases lay between the germline ends. Germline CDR1 is SGHAT and CDR2 is FQDESV (reference sequence). The CDR3 spans 13 residues.

CDR3 in DNA: TGTGCCAGCAGCGTAGTTTCCGGGACTAGCTATTCAGATACGCAGTATTTT. This codes for CASSVVSGTSYSDTQYF. The rearrangement joins TRBV9 to TRBJ2-3; 9 nucleotides line up with TRBD2. The CDR3 contains 17 residues. With 0 bases clipped from V and 4 bases from J, the junction kept 9 bases outside the gene matches. Germline lookup yields CDR1 SGDLS and CDR2 YYNGEE.

The V call is TRBV6-5, the J call TRBJ1-4; D call uncertain. This CDR3 comprises 13 residues. Germline CDR1 reads MNHEY; CDR2 reads SVGAGI. The V gene lost 6 bases and the J gene lost 7 bases, with 12 bases spanning the gap. CDR3: CASRRIGLEKLFF. The DNA for the CDR3 is TGTGCCAGCAGGCGGATCGGACTTGAAAAACTGTTTTTT.

The V gene is TRBV19, the J gene TRBJ2-2; D is perhaps TRBD2 (5 bases). V gave up 9 bases and J gave up 2 bases, with 13 bases separating them. The V gene's germline CDR1 is LNHDA and CDR2 SQIVND (reference sequence). There are 14 residues in the CDR3. CDR3 sequence reads: CARPDGINTGELFF. CDR3 nucleotide sequence: TGTGCCAGGCCCGACGGGATAAACACCGGGGAGCTGTTTTTT. Filled out from reference TRBV19 and TRBJ2-2, the complete variable domain reads DGGITQSPKYLFRKEGQNVTLSCEQNLNHDAMYWYRQDPGQGLRLIYYSQIVNDFQKGDIAEGYSVSREKKESFPLTVTSAQKNPTAFYLCARPDGINTGELFFGEGSRLTVL.

V and J are TRBV5-6 and TRBJ2-1; 12 bases line up with TRBD2. The CDR3 runs to 18 residues. With V trimmed by 3 bases and J by 9 bases, 16 bases remained unmatched. The germline V gene encodes CDR1 SGHDT and CDR2 YYEEEE. The CDR3 nucleotides are TGTGCCAGCAGCTCGCGGGCTAGCGGGAGGGCCAGGGTGGGTGAGCAGTTCTTC. Translation: CASSSRASGRARVGEQFF. Supplemented by reference TRBV5-6 and TRBJ2-1, the full variable domain reads DAGVTQSPTHLIKTRGQQVTLRCSPKSGHDTVSWYQQALGQGPQFIFQYYEEEERQRGNFPDRFSGHQFPNYSSELNVNALLLGDSALYLCASSSRASGRARVGEQFFGPGTRLTVL.

The sample holds one count of this clone. This chain connects TRBV18 to TRBJ1-2, with TRBD1 identical over 9 bases. The CDR3 consists of 15 residues. Losses at the gene ends were 3 bases for V and 4 bases for J; bases not matched to a gene: 6. Per germline, CDR1 KGHSH and CDR2 LQKENI. CDR3 DNA sequence: TGTGCCAGCTCACCTTCGGGACAGGGATCCTATGGCTACACCTTC. Its protein is CASSPSGQGSYGYTF.

V and J are TRBV30 and TRBJ1-4; the match to TRBD1 covers 7 bases. Looked up from germline, CDR1 is GTSNPN and CDR2 is SVGIG (reference sequence). This CDR3 is 14 amino acids long. The CDR3 loop reads CARDQGTANEKLFF. CDR3 bases: TGTGCAAGGGATCAGGGGACAGCTAATGAAAAACTGTTTTTT.

The chain has TRBV7-2 and TRBJ2-5; 9 nucleotides line up with TRBD2. V was pared by 1 base and J by 2 bases, with 5 bases of the junction left unmatched. CDR3 length: 16 amino acids. CDR1 is SGHTA, CDR2 FQGNSA, per germline. CDR3 nucleotides: TGTGCCAGCAGCTTAGTGGCTAGCGGGATACAAGAGACCCAGTACTTC. This translates into CASSLVASGIQETQYF.

The chain uses TRBV28 and TRBJ1-2, with unresolved D. The CDR3 contains 12 residues. Between the trimmed V and J ends, which lost 11 bases and 7 bases, there was a span of 17 bases. Germline loops: CDR1 MDHEN, CDR2 SYDVKM. CDR3 sequence: CAATTLYSGYTF. The CDR3 nucleotides read TGTGCCGCCACCACCCTTTACAGTGGCTACACCTTC.

The chain is built from TRBV19 and TRBJ2-1; TRBD2 agrees at 7 bases. Germline loops: CDR1 LNHDA, CDR2 SQIVND (reference sequence). The trim removed 5 bases at V and 0 bases at J, leaving 7 bases unmatched. This CDR3 is 16 amino acids long. The CDR3 spells CASSPDRGSSYNEQFF. As DNA, the CDR3 is TGTGCCAGTAGTCCGGATCGCGGGAGCTCCTACAATGAGCAGTTCTTC.

This chain links TRBV7-2 with TRBJ1-1; the match to TRBD1 covers 8 bases. The CDR3 has 15 amino acids. The germline V gene encodes CDR1 SGHTA and CDR2 FQGNSA. The V and J ends lost 4 bases and 11 bases, in that order; junction bases with no gene match: 15. The CDR3 region has the DNA TGTGCCAGCAGCTCGGGGACCTTGCCGGGACAGGCGGCTTTCTTT. Amino acid sequence: CASSSGTLPGQAAFF.

The chain couples TRBV5-4 to TRBJ2-7; perhaps TRBD1 as D (6 bases). V lost 0 bases and J 2 bases, leaving 15 bases between the germline ends. CDR3 length: 16 amino acids. CDR1 SGHNT and CDR2 YYREEE come from the germline V gene (reference sequence). Written as DNA, the CDR3 is TGTGCCAGCAGCTTGGCAGGGGCCGGAGGCACCTACGAGCAGTACTTC. This sequence encodes CASSLAGAGGTYEQYF.

The J gene is TRBJ2-2, the V gene TRBV5-1, with 9 bases fitting TRBD1. V gave up 4 bases and J gave up 5 bases; unmatched junction bases: 6. The CDR3 covers 15 residues. Per germline, CDR1 SGHRS and CDR2 YFSETQ. As DNA, the CDR3 is TGCGCCAGCAGCGCCGGGACAGGGACGACCGGGGAGCTGTTTTTT. This encodes CASSAGTGTTGELFF.

The chain employs TRBV7-2 and TRBJ2-1; 7 bases map to TRBD2. Germline assignment: CDR1 SGHTA and CDR2 FQGNSA. V was pared by 1 base and J by 2 bases, with 8 bases of the junction left unmatched. The CDR3 has 17 amino acids. The CDR3 spells CASSLGMGGSAYNEQFF. The CDR3 nucleotides read TGTGCCAGCAGCTTAGGCATGGGAGGGAGCGCCTACAATGAGCAGTTCTTC. Full variable domain (remainder filled in from reference TRBV7-2 and TRBJ2-1): GAGVSQSPSNKVTEKGKDVELRCDPISGHTALYWYRQSLGQGLEFLIYFQGNSAPDKSGLPSDRFSAERTGGSVSTLTIQRTQQEDSAVYLCASSLGMGGSAYNEQFFGPGTRLTVL.

The gene calls are TRBV19 and TRBJ2-1, with a possible D match to TRBD2 (5 bases). V was trimmed by 3 bases and J by 0 bases, leaving 21 bases between them. The CDR3 covers 19 residues. CDR1 and CDR2 from the germline V gene are LNHDA and SQIVND (reference sequence). Written as DNA, the CDR3 is TGTGCCAGTAGTATTGGCGCCCTAGCTAGGGCGAGCTCCTACAATGAGCAGTTCTTC. It encodes CASSIGALARASSYNEQFF.

This clone was observed a single time. The V gene is TRBV5-8, the J gene TRBJ1-1, with a tentative D call TRBD1 (5 bases). From germline, CDR1 is SGHTS and CDR2 YDEGEE. CDR3 length: 15 residues. The V end was cut by 2 bases, the J end by 0 bases, with 11 bases between. CDR3 in DNA: TGTGCCAGCAGCTTCCGGGACCCTATGAACACTGAAGCTTTCTTT. Encoded protein: CASSFRDPMNTEAFF.

With regard to this clone: Just one base apart from a much larger clone, this may be a read error. Other DNA sequences of this sample code for an identical CDR3. The chain links TRBV28 to TRBJ2-5; D is undetermined. Germline V gene data show CDR1 as MDHEN and CDR2 as SYDVKM. V was trimmed by 6 bases and J by 5 bases, leaving 7 bases between them. The CDR3 consists of 11 residues. The CDR3 sequence: CASSLEETQYF. CDR3 DNA sequence: TGTGCCAGCAGCTTAGAGGAGACCCAGTACTTC.

The chain has TRBV28 and TRBJ2-5, with D possibly matching TRBD1 (5 bases). The germline V gene encodes CDR1 MDHEN and CDR2 SYDVKM. Trimming cost V 6 bases and J 9 bases, with 11 bases left between them. CDR3 length: 11 amino acids. The DNA of the CDR3 is TGTGCCAGCAGCCGGCTAGGGGCCCAGTACTTC. As protein: CASSRLGAQYF.

The J gene is TRBJ2-3, the V gene TRBV18; D not certain. Germline CDR1 KGHSH, CDR2 LQKENI. V lost 6 bases and J 6 bases, leaving 13 bases between the germline ends. The CDR3 contains 13 residues. The DNA of the CDR3 is TGTGCCAGCTCCCCTAACCCGGCGGATACGCAGTATTTT. It is translated as CASSPNPADTQYF.

This chain links TRBV7-2 with TRBJ1-2, with TRBD1 matching 10 bases. Trimming removed 3 bases from V and 9 bases from J; junction bases left unmatched: 10. Germline V gene data show CDR1 as SGHTA and CDR2 as FQGNSA. CDR3 length: 15 residues. CDR3 region: CASSFIAGTGVRYTF. CDR3 DNA: TGTGCCAGCAGCTTTATCGCCGGGACAGGGGTTCGCTACACCTTC.

The chain uses TRBV6-5 and TRBJ2-6; D call uncertain. The CDR3 is made up of 13 amino acids. Trimming took off 8 bases at V and 4 bases at J, with 9 bases between the two ends. Germline V gene sequence: CDR1 MNHEY, CDR2 SVGAGI. The CDR3 loop reads CASQKPGANVLTF. As DNA, the CDR3 is TGTGCCAGCCAAAAGCCAGGGGCCAACGTCCTGACTTTC.

The gene calls are TRBV5-4 and TRBJ2-5, with 13 bases identical to TRBD2. The CDR3 covers 16 residues. CDR1 SGHNT and CDR2 YYREEE come from the germline V gene (reference sequence). V dropped 3 bases and J dropped 4; count of bases not matched to a gene: 6. The CDR3: CASSSWTSGSSETQYF. Here the CDR3 DNA reads TGTGCCAGCAGCTCCTGGACTAGCGGGAGTTCAGAGACCCAGTACTTC.

V is TRBV2 and J is TRBJ2-3; D ambiguous. The germline V gene has CDR1 SNHLY and CDR2 FYNNEI. This CDR3 contains 12 residues. Trimming took 4 bases from V and 7 from J, leaving 9 bases between them. CDR3 in DNA: TGTGCCAGCAGTGGGAGTCGATATACGCAGTATTTT. It is translated as CASSGSRYTQYF.

The chain uses TRBV12-5 and TRBJ1-3; 8 nucleotides agree with TRBD1. The CDR3 loop spans 13 amino acids. Germline V lookup: CDR1 LGHNT, CDR2 FRNRAP. V was pared by 6 bases and J by 4 bases, with 2 bases of the junction left unmatched. The CDR3, as DNA: TGTGCTAGTGGGACAGGGGTGGGAAACACCATATATTTT. Protein product: CASGTGVGNTIYF.

V and J are TRBV29-1 and TRBJ2-7; tentatively, D is TRBD2 (5 bases). The length of the CDR3 is 15 residues. The germline gives CDR1 SQVTM, CDR2 ANQGSEA. V dropped 2 bases and J dropped 3 bases, with 17 bases sitting between them. CDR3 sequence (DNA): TGCAGCGTTGAAAATGGAGGACGAGAATACTACGAGCAGTACTTC. It codes for CSVENGGREYYEQYF.

The chain is built from TRBV7-3 and TRBJ2-5; 7 nucleotides align to TRBD1. CDR1 is SGHTA and CDR2 is FQGTGA in the germline V gene. The CDR3 runs 14 residues. V was clipped by 5 bases and J by 3 bases; unmatched bases: 6. DNA for the CDR3: TGTGCCAGCAGCCGGGACAGTAAAGAAGAGACCCAGTACTTC. The encoded protein is CASSRDSKEETQYF.